This T cell receptor beta chain was captured by sequencing in a study of shared clonotypes between healthy human individuals. Notes on this clone: Its antigen is as yet unknown.

CDR1 and CDR2 from the germline V gene are GTSNPN and SVGIG (reference sequence). Trimming removed 8 bases at V and 0 bases at J, with 8 bases between. The CDR3 spans 12 residues. Naive CD45RA+ and memory CD45RA-negative subsets were split from CD4+ cells. Overall study results and limits: Only blood underwent sampling, and tissue repertoires likely differ. Researchers found naive subsets generally carried larger estimated richness than memory subsets.

The assay was carried out at the deep level. Repertoires were generated with immunoSEQ multiplex PCR, while TCRdb's copy carries only in-frame clones and drops some. Of over a million clones listed, roughly 80% are singletons. The chain recombines TRBV30 with TRBJ2-1; D might be TRBD2 (5 bases). The TCR was taken from a man aged 18 to 35 in good health. The sample taken for sequencing was memory CD4+ T cells sorted from blood. The subset here: CD45RA-negative fraction. CDR3 loop: CAIGSSYNEQFF. For the CDR3, the DNA is TGTGCCATAGGGAGCTCCTACAATGAGCAGTTCTTC.